This T cell receptor beta chain stems from a study of radiotherapy plus CTLA-4 blockade in lung cancer. Study background: Objective responses arose in roughly 17% of patients, and approximately 30% experienced disease control. Study-level results: An expansion of tumor-derived TCR clones occurred in blood after radiotherapy plus ipilimumab.

This clone turned up a few times. No antigen is known for it. Germline V lookup: CDR1 LNHDA, CDR2 SQIVND (reference sequence). The CDR3 sequence is 14 residues long. V lost 5 bases, J lost 5 bases, and 15 bases lay in between. Clones were sequenced by immunoSEQ multiplex PCR, and TCRdb holds only the in-frame ones, with some missing. The sample contains about 120,000 clones, nearly 80% of which appear only once. The chain has TRBV19 and TRBJ1-2, with D tentatively TRBD1 (6 bases). This clonotype originated in a human donor with non-small cell lung cancer who had a partial response to radiotherapy plus ipilimumab. This sample comprised peripheral blood, obtained from a patient treated with radiotherapy plus ipilimumab. The CDR3, as DNA: TGTGCCAGTAGTGCCCAACAGGGTAGATATGGCTACACCTTC. Its protein product is CASSAQQGRYGYTF.